A single sample gave rise to the 29 T cell receptor beta chains below, sequenced in a study of T cell responses to AZD1222 COVID-19 vaccine. The repertoire was sequenced with immunoSEQ multiplex PCR; TCRdb's copy has only in-frame clones and lacks some. The sample carries roughly 180,000 clones, less than 95% recorded once. Sequences were derived from peripheral blood, sampled on day 0 of AZD1222 vaccination. The receptors here all came from an adult in good health.

This clone was observed a few times. The chain employs TRBV29-1 and TRBJ2-2; the D is unclear. Germline V gene lookup returns CDR1 SQVTM and CDR2 ANQGSEA. This CDR3 has 16 amino acids. Between the trimmed V and J ends, which lost 8 bases and 0 bases, there was a span of 19 bases. Here the CDR3 DNA reads TGCAGCTTCTTTCCCCCCCCACCCCCGAACACCGGGGAGCTGTTTTTT. Protein product: CSFFPPPPPNTGELFF.

The CDR3 reads CASSSEGRTLVGNTIYF. The CDR3 DNA is TGTGCCAGCAGTTCGGAGGGACGGACGCTCGTTGGGAACACCATATATTTT. The chain employs TRBV6-2 or TRBV6-3 and TRBJ1-3, with a tentative D call TRBD1 (5 bases). V was clipped by 4 bases and J by 7 bases, with 23 bases between them. The CDR3 totals 17 residues. The germline gives CDR1 MNHEY, CDR2 SVGEGT.

As DNA, the CDR3 is TGTGCCAGCAGCTTAGGCCCCCCAGGGGGGTACGAGCCCCAGCATTTT. It encodes CASSLGPPGGYEPQHF. The rearrangement joins TRBV7-9 to TRBJ1-5; 7 bases map to TRBD1. Germline V gene sequence: CDR1 SEHNR, CDR2 FQNEAQ (reference sequence). The V segment lost 1 base and the J segment 8 bases; nucleotides outside the gene matches: 11. This CDR3 is built from 16 residues.

As DNA, the CDR3 is TGCGCCAGCAGCCAATGGGGACTAGCGGGGCCCGACGCGAACACCGGGGAGCTGTTTTTT. Its translation is CASSQWGLAGPDANTGELFF. This chain connects TRBV4-3 to TRBJ2-2; 13 bases are shared with TRBD2. CDR1 and CDR2 from the germline V gene are LGHNA and YSLEER. The length of the CDR3 is 20 residues. The junction had 9 bases not matched to a gene; V was cut back by 2 bases and J by 0 bases.

The chain joins TRBV5-4 to TRBJ1-4; unclear D gene. CDR3 length: 14 residues. The V and J ends lost 4 bases and 0 bases respectively, with 7 bases between them. CDR1 is SGHNT, CDR2 YYREEE, per germline (reference sequence). CDR3 nucleotide sequence: TGTGCCAGCAGCGTTGACTCAACTAATGAAAAACTGTTTTTT. Translating gives CASSVDSTNEKLFF. Full variable domain (missing parts from reference TRBV5-4 and TRBJ1-4): ETGVTQSPTHLIKTRGQQVTLRCSSQSGHNTVSWYQQALGQGPQFIFQYYREEENGRGNFPPRFSGLQFPNYSSELNVNALELDDSALYLCASSVDSTNEKLFFGSGTQLSVL.

This chain uses TRBV5-1 with TRBJ2-7; 11 bases match TRBD1. This CDR3 comprises 14 residues. Germline assignment: CDR1 SGHRS and CDR2 YFSETQ. The junction had 5 bases not matched to a gene; V was cut back by 3 bases and J by 6 bases. The CDR3 spells CASSSRTGGLEQYF. The CDR3 nucleotides are TGCGCCAGCAGCTCGCGGACAGGGGGCCTCGAGCAGTACTTC. Full variable domain (remainder filled in from reference TRBV5-1 and TRBJ2-7): KAGVTQTPRYLIKTRGQQVTLSCSPISGHRSVSWYQQTPGQGLQFLFEYFSETQRNKGNFPGRFSGRQFSNSRSEMNVSTLELGDSALYLCASSSRTGGLEQYFGPGTRLTVT.

The rearrangement links TRBV7-6 to TRBJ2-7, with 11 bases matching TRBD2. In germline, CDR1 is SGHVS, CDR2 FNYEAQ. CDR3 length equals 19 residues. The V and J ends lost 0 bases and 2 bases, in that order; junction bases with no gene match: 12. The CDR3: CASSLAHRPSGGLPYEQYF. CDR3 bases: TGTGCCAGCAGCTTAGCGCACCGGCCTAGCGGGGGGCTACCCTACGAGCAGTACTTC.

This clone was seen a few times. The chain recombines TRBV18 with TRBJ2-7, with D possibly matching TRBD1 (5 bases). Germline V CDR1 and CDR2: KGHSH, LQKENI. The V and J ends lost 1 base and 3 bases respectively, with 7 bases between them. The CDR3 loop spans 13 amino acids. The CDR3 spells CASSPQTDYEQYF. CDR3 DNA sequence: TGTGCCAGCTCACCACAGACAGACTACGAGCAGTACTTC.

The V gene is TRBV4-2, the J gene TRBJ2-5, with a possible D match to TRBD1 (5 bases). V shed 1 base and J shed 4 bases, with 10 bases lying between them. The CDR3 is 14 residues long. Looked up from germline, CDR1 is LGHNA and CDR2 is YNFKEQ. The CDR3 loop is CASSQGGGPETQYF. The CDR3 region has the DNA TGTGCCAGCAGCCAAGGGGGCGGACCAGAGACCCAGTACTTC.

The rearrangement joins TRBV6-2 or TRBV6-3 to TRBJ1-1, with 7 bases aligning to TRBD1. V shed 5 bases, J shed 6 bases, and the junction held 0 bases outside the gene matches. Germline V lookup: CDR1 MNHEY, CDR2 SVGEGT. The CDR3 covers 11 residues. CDR3 DNA sequence: TGTGCCAGCAGTCAGGGGGCTGAAGCTTTCTTT. Amino acid sequence: CASSQGAEAFF.

The chain carries TRBV19 and TRBJ1-2; 9 bases are a match to TRBD1. V trimming: 3 bases; J trimming: 7 bases; junction bases outside the gene matches: 6. The CDR3 loop spans 14 amino acids. Germline V gene sequence: CDR1 LNHDA, CDR2 SQIVND (reference sequence). CDR3 sequence: CASSMGTGIVGYTF. In DNA form, the CDR3 reads TGTGCCAGTAGTATGGGGACAGGGATAGTTGGCTACACCTTC.

This clone was detected only once. The rearrangement uses TRBV12-3 or TRBV12-4 and TRBJ2-2; D not resolved. Trimming cost V 3 bases and J 6 bases, with 5 bases left between them. This CDR3 has 12 amino acids. The DNA of the CDR3 is TGTGCCAGCAGTTTCAGTCCCGGGGAGCTGTTTTTT. The encoded protein is CASSFSPGELFF.

The CDR3 loop is CASSFSENEQFF. The CDR3 DNA sequence: TGTGCCAGCAGCTTCTCTGAAAATGAGCAGTTCTTC. V and J are TRBV7-6 and TRBJ2-1; D is ambiguous. CDR3 length equals 12 residues. Germline CDR1 and CDR2: SGHVS and FNYEAQ. The V end lost 3 bases, the J end lost 7 bases, and 7 bases lay between the germline ends.

V is TRBV24-1 and J is TRBJ2-3; the D is unclear. V lost 4 bases and J lost 3, with 10 bases in between. Germline-derived CDR1 and CDR2 are KGHDR and SFDVKD. The CDR3 runs to 14 residues. The CDR3 region has the DNA TGTGCCACCAGTGACTCGTGGCGAACAGATACGCAGTATTTT. Translating gives CATSDSWRTDTQYF.

This sequence joins TRBV28 and TRBJ1-4; possible D gene TRBD1, 5 bases. Germline CDR1 is MDHEN and CDR2 is SYDVKM. The CDR3 is made up of 15 amino acids. Trimming removed 5 bases from V and 1 base from J, with 11 bases in between. The CDR3 nucleotides read TGTGCCAGCAGTGCTTCGACAGTAACTAATGAAAAACTGTTTTTT. This encodes CASSASTVTNEKLFF.

This sequence joins TRBV11-2 and TRBJ2-7; possibly TRBD2 for D (5 bases). CDR1 and CDR2 (germline): SGHAT, FQNNGV. The V and J ends lost 1 base and 2 bases respectively, with 9 bases between them. The CDR3 is made up of 14 amino acids. The CDR3 DNA sequence: TGTGCCAGCAGCTTAGGAGAGGGAACCTACGAGCAGTACTTC. This gives the protein CASSLGEGTYEQYF.

The V gene is TRBV27, the J gene TRBJ1-1; the match to TRBD1 covers 8 bases. The CDR3 consists of 16 residues. After removal of 4 bases from V and 0 bases from J, the junction contained 7 bases not matched to a gene. The germline gives CDR1 MNHEY, CDR2 SMNVEV (reference sequence). Here the CDR3 reads CASSSQGAALNTEAFF. Here the CDR3 DNA reads TGTGCCAGCAGTTCGCAGGGGGCAGCCCTGAACACTGAAGCTTTCTTT.

This chain joins TRBV7-2 and TRBJ2-7; the D gene could be TRBD1 or TRBD2 (7 bases each). V dropped 3 bases and J dropped 4 bases, with 13 bases sitting between them. This CDR3 comprises 14 residues. Germline V lookup: CDR1 SGHTA, CDR2 FQGNSA. Here the CDR3 reads CASSFPGGVYEQYF. The CDR3 coding sequence is TGTGCCAGCAGCTTCCCAGGGGGGGTTTACGAGCAGTACTTC. Using reference TRBV7-2 and TRBJ2-7 for the parts outside the CDR3, the full variable domain is GAGVSQSPSNKVTEKGKDVELRCDPISGHTALYWYRQSLGQGLEFLIYFQGNSAPDKSGLPSDRFSAERTGGSVSTLTIQRTQQEDSAVYLCASSFPGGVYEQYFGPGTRLTVT.

The gene calls are TRBV4-2 and TRBJ2-1; TRBD1 aligns across 8 bases. The V segment lost 4 bases and the J segment 6 bases; nucleotides outside the gene matches: 5. This CDR3 is 14 amino acids long. Germline-derived CDR1 and CDR2 are LGHNA and YNFKEQ. The chain's CDR3 is CASSPGGAGNEQFF. In nucleotides, the CDR3 is TGTGCCAGCAGCCCAGGGGGCGCGGGCAATGAGCAGTTCTTC.

This chain links TRBV7-9 with TRBJ1-2; D not certain. The CDR3 totals 12 residues. Trimming removed 8 bases at V and 5 bases at J, with 12 bases between. Germline-derived CDR1 and CDR2 are SEHNR and FQNEAQ (reference sequence). The CDR3 nucleotides read TGTGCCAGCGCCATGGAGACTTATGGCTACACCTTC. Translating it yields CASAMETYGYTF.

V and J are TRBV14 and TRBJ2-3; D is ambiguous. Per germline, CDR1 SGHDN and CDR2 FVKESK. Deletions cut 4 bases from V and 0 bases from J, with 14 bases between. This CDR3 is built from 16 residues. This CDR3 reads CASSPLGLESTDTQYF. The CDR3 nucleotides read TGTGCCAGCAGCCCCCTAGGGTTAGAAAGCACAGATACGCAGTATTTT.

The CDR3 here is CASSLAAISSYNEQFF. The DNA of the CDR3 is TGCGCCAGCAGCTTGGCCGCCATCAGCTCCTACAATGAGCAGTTCTTC. This chain links TRBV5-1 with TRBJ2-1, with D unclear. Germline loops: CDR1 SGHRS, CDR2 YFSETQ. V was pared by 0 bases and J by 0 bases, with 10 bases between. The CDR3 is made up of 16 amino acids.

The chain links TRBV5-1 to TRBJ2-2; D is unresolved. This CDR3 is 15 amino acids long. Germline V lookup: CDR1 SGHRS, CDR2 YFSETQ. Trimming shortened V by 0 bases and J by 0 bases, and 6 bases separated the two germline ends. The CDR3 nucleotides read TGCGCCAGCAGCTTGGGACGAACGAACACCGGGGAGCTGTTTTTT. Translating it yields CASSLGRTNTGELFF.

The V and J genes are TRBV11-3 and TRBJ2-7; 8 bases agree with TRBD1. CDR1 SGHNT and CDR2 YENEEA come from the germline V gene. After removal of 10 bases from V and 4 bases from J, the junction contained 6 bases not matched to a gene. The length of the CDR3 is 12 residues. CDR3: CAIQDREYEQYF. CDR3 sequence (DNA): TGTGCCATCCAGGACAGGGAGTACGAGCAGTACTTC.

This chain uses TRBV5-1 with TRBJ2-3, with 9 bases aligning to TRBD2. CDR3 size: 16 residues. Germline CDR1 and CDR2: SGHRS and YFSETQ. V lost 0 bases, J lost 0 bases, and 2 bases stayed unmatched. CDR3 sequence (DNA): TGCGCCAGCAGCTTGGGCCTAGCGGGAAGCACAGATACGCAGTATTTT. Amino acid sequence: CASSLGLAGSTDTQYF.

J is TRBJ2-7 and V is TRBV4-3; 8 bases are shared with TRBD1. Trimming took 1 base from V and 4 from J; bases not matched to a gene: 9. CDR1 and CDR2 (germline): LGHNA, YSLEER. The CDR3 sequence is 16 residues long. The CDR3 sequence: CASSQVRGQDPYEQYF. CDR3 nucleotide sequence: TGCGCCAGCAGCCAAGTAAGGGGACAGGATCCATACGAGCAGTACTTC.

The chain joins TRBV11-3 to TRBJ1-1; the D gene is possibly TRBD1 (6 bases). With 3 bases removed from V and 1 base from J, the gap between germline ends came to 9 bases. Germline values: CDR1 SGHNT, CDR2 YENEEA. The CDR3 is 14 residues long. DNA for the CDR3: TGTGCCAGCAGCTTCGGGGGGGCGAACACTGAAGCTTTCTTT. It yields the protein CASSFGGANTEAFF.

The V gene is TRBV10-2, the J gene TRBJ1-2; 7 nucleotides match TRBD1. V was clipped by 0 bases and J by 8 bases; unmatched bases: 6. The CDR3 contains 14 residues. CDR1 WSHSY and CDR2 SAAADI come from the germline V gene. CDR3 in amino acids: CASSESPDRSGYTF. CDR3 DNA: TGCGCCAGCAGTGAGTCACCGGACAGGTCCGGCTACACCTTC.

This chain connects TRBV27 to TRBJ2-4; D remains unclear. Trimming stripped 0 bases from V and 6 bases from J, with 3 bases between. This CDR3 comprises 12 residues. Germline CDR1 and CDR2: MNHEY and SMNVEV (reference sequence). CDR3 amino acids: CASSLSGNIQYF. CDR3 coding DNA: TGTGCCAGCAGTTTATCTGGAAACATTCAGTACTTC.